Here is one T cell receptor beta chain with its context. The antigen is unknown. 13 Jbeta primers and 60 Vbeta primers were used for the PCR. The data were produced by immunoSEQ multiplex PCR, yet TCRdb's version contains in-frame clones alone and is incomplete. The sample carries roughly 100,000 clones, less than 9.5% recorded once. J was trimmed by 6 bases and V by 1 base; bases with no gene match: 6. The CDR3 contains 14 residues. Germline CDR1 is MNHEY and CDR2 is SMNVEV (reference sequence). The data belong to a study of cytomegalovirus exposure and HLA in healthy donors. Study overall: A data release that came early held tens of millions of unique TCRs from HLA-typed donors.

Study results and limitations: It was shown in a later analysis that HLA-associated TCR beta chains were more clonally expanded than other, equally common chains. A later analysis reportedly identified an Asian-associated ancestry cluster as carrying fewer N-insertions than the approximately 640-donor mean.

What was sequenced was PBMCs. This receptor was identified in a man in his fifties or sixties in good health and CMV-seropositive. The chain couples TRBV27 to TRBJ2-7, with 7 bases matching TRBD1. In DNA, the CDR3 is TGTGCCAGCAGTTTATTTGAGGGGGCCCCCGAGCAGTACTTC. This gives the protein CASSLFEGAPEQYF.